This TCR beta chain was identified during a study of blood T cell repertoires in COVID-19. The wider study: Sites in the United States, Italy and Spain provided acute and convalescent COVID-19 samples. The analysed material was cDNA or gDNA that came from T cells, B-cell-depleted T cells, or PBMCs.

Some clones are missing from TCRdb's copy, which holds only in-frame ones; the method was immunoSEQ multiplex PCR. The repertoire has 100,000 or so clones, roughly 80% of them found once; the top ten carry around a fifth. Material: peripheral blood. This TCR was recovered from a human donor in a cohort sampled during active COVID-19.

CDR3 protein: CASSFGQPGNTIYF. CDR3 DNA sequence: TGCGCCAGCAGCTTCGGACAGCCTGGAAACACCATATATTTT. The V and J genes are TRBV5-1 and TRBJ1-3; D possibly corresponds to TRBD1 (6 bases). The CDR3 spans 14 residues. The V gene lost 2 bases and the J gene lost 2 bases, with 8 bases spanning the gap. Looked up from germline, CDR1 is SGHRS and CDR2 is YFSETQ.